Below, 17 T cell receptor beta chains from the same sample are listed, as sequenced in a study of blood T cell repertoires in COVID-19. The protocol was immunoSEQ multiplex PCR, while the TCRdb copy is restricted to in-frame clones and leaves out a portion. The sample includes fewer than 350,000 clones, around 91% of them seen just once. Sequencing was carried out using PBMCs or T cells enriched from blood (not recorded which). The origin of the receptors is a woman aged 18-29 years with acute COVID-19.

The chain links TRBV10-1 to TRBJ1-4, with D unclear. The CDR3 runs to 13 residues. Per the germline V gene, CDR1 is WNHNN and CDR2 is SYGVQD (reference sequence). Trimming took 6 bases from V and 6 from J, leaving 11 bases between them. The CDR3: CASSALGDEKLFF. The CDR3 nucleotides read TGCGCCAGCAGCGCCCTCGGAGATGAAAAACTGTTTTTT.

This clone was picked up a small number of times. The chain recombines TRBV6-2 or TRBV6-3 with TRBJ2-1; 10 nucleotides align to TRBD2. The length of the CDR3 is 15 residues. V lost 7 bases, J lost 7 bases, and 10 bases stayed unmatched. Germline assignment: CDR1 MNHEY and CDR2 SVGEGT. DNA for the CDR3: TGTGCCAGCAACCCAGCGGGAGGGCCTTTAAATGAGCAGTTCTTC. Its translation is CASNPAGGPLNEQFF.

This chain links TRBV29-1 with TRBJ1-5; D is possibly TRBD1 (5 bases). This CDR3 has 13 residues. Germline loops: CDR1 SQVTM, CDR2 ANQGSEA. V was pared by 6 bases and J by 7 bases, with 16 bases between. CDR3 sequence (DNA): TGCAGCGTCGCAGACGGACAACAACAGCCCCAGCATTTT. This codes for CSVADGQQQPQHF.

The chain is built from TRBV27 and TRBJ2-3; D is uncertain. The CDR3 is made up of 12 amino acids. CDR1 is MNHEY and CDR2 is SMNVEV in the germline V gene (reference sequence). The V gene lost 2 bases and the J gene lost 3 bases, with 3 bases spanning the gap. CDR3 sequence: CASSLPTDTQYF. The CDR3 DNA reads TGTGCCAGCAGTTTACCAACAGATACGCAGTATTTT.

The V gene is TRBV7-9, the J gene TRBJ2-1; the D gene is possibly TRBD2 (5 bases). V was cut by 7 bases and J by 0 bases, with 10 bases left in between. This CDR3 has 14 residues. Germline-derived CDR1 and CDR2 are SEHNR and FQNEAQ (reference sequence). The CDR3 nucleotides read TGTGCCAGCAACGATCGGGACTCCTACAATGAGCAGTTCTTC. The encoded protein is CASNDRDSYNEQFF.

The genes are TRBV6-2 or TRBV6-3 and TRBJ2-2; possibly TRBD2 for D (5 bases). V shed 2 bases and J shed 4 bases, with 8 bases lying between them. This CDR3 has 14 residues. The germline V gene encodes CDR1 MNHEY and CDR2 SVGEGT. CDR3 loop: CASSYNLATGELFF. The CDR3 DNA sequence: TGTGCCAGCAGTTACAACCTAGCCACCGGGGAGCTGTTTTTT.

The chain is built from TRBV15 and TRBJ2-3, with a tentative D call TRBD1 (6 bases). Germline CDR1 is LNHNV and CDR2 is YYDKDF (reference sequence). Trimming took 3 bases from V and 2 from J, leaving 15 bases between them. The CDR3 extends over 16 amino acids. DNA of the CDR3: TGTGCCACCAGCAGGTTCACCGGGACACCCACAGATACGCAGTATTTT. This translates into CATSRFTGTPTDTQYF.

The CDR3 loop reads CASSLSGAATEAFF. As DNA, the CDR3 is TGCGCCAGCAGCTTGTCAGGGGCTGCCACTGAAGCTTTCTTT. The chain recombines TRBV5-1 with TRBJ1-1; tentative D call: TRBD1 (6 bases). Germline CDR1 SGHRS, CDR2 YFSETQ. The ends were cut back, 1 base at V and 4 bases at J, with 11 bases in the middle. The CDR3 is made up of 14 amino acids.

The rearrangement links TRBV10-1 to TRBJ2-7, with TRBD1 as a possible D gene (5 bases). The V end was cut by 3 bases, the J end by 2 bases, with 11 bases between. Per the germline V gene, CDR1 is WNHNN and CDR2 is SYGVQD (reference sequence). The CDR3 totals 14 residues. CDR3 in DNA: TGCGCCAGCAGTGACCAGGGTATGACCTACGAGCAGTACTTC. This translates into CASSDQGMTYEQYF.

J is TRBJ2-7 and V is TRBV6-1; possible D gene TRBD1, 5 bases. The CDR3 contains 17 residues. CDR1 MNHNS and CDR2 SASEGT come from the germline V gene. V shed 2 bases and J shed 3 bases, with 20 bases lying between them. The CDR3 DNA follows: TGTGCCAGCAGTGAATGGGGCACACGATGGGCACGCTACGAGCAGTACTTC. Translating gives CASSEWGTRWARYEQYF.

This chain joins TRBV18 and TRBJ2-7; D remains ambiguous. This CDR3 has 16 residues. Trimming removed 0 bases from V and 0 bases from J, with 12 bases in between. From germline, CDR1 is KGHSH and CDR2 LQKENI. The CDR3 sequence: CASSPPASASSYEQYF. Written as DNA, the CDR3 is TGTGCCAGCTCACCACCGGCCAGCGCGAGCTCCTACGAGCAGTACTTC.

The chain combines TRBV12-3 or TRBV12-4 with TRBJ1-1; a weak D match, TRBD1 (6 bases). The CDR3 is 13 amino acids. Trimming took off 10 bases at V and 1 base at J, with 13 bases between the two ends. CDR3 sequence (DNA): TGTGCCACTAGTAGGGGACAGAACACTGAAGCTTTCTTT. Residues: CATSRGQNTEAFF.

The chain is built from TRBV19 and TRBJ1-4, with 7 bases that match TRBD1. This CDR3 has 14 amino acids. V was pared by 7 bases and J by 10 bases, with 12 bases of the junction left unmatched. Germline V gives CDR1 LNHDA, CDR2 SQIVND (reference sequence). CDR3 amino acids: CASTVQQGGGKLFF. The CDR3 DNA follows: TGTGCCAGTACGGTCCAGCAGGGGGGCGGAAAACTGTTTTTT.

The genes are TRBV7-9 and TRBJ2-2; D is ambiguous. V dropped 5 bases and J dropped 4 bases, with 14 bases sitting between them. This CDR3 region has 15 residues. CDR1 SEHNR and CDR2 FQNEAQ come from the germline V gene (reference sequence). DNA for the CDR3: TGTGCCAGCAGCGTGCGACTCTCGAGCACCGGGGAGCTGTTTTTT. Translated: CASSVRLSSTGELFF.

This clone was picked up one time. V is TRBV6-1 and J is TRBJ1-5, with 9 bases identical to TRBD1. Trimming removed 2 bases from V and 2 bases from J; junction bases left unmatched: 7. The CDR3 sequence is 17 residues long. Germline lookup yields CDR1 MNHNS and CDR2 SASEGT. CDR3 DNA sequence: TGTGCCAGCAGTGAAAGATCGGGACAGGGTGGCAATCAGCCCCAGCATTTT. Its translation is CASSERSGQGGNQPQHF.

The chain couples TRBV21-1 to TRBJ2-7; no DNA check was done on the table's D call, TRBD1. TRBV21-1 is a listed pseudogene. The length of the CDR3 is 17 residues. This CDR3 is CASRSQGHPMYSYEQYF. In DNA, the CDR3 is TGTGCCAGCAGGTCACAGGGTCATCCGATGTACTCCTACGAGCAGTACTTC.

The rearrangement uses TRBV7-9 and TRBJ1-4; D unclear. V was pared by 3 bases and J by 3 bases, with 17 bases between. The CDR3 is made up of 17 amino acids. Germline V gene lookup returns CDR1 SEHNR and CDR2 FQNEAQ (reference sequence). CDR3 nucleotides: TGTGCCAGCAGCTTTATTACGTCGGGTTGGGCTAATGAAAAACTGTTTTTT. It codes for CASSFITSGWANEKLFF.